Below, 19 T cell receptor beta chains from the same sample are listed, as sequenced in a study of blood T cell repertoires in COVID-19. Measured with immunoSEQ multiplex PCR; TCRdb has only the in-frame clones, and not every one. The profile covers a few hundred thousand clones, with 70% to 90% appearing a single time and 0.7% to 0.9% taken by the ten largest. What was sequenced was peripheral blood. Every receptor here comes from a human donor with COVID-19, enrolled during active disease. The donor label of this sample is uncertain.

This sequence joins TRBV11-3 and TRBJ2-7; D is uncertain. With 2 bases removed from V and 6 bases from J, the gap between germline ends came to 11 bases. Germline CDR1 reads SGHNT; CDR2 reads YENEEA. There are 13 residues in the CDR3. As DNA, the CDR3 is TGTGCCAGCAGCTTATCCCCCCCCGGCGAGCAGTACTTC. Translation: CASSLSPPGEQYF.

V usage is TRBV7-2 and J usage is TRBJ1-5; tentative D call: TRBD1 (5 bases). The CDR3 spans 16 residues. Trimming removed 2 bases at V and 5 bases at J, with 16 bases between. Looked up from germline, CDR1 is SGHTA and CDR2 is FQGNSA. This chain's CDR3 is CASSLNFGQGDQPQHF. For the CDR3, the DNA is TGTGCCAGCAGCTTAAACTTCGGTCAGGGCGATCAGCCCCAGCATTTT.

The chain combines TRBV5-4 with TRBJ2-6; D is uncertain. V was pared by 0 bases and J by 4 bases, with 2 bases between. The CDR3 spans 13 residues. Per the germline V gene, CDR1 is SGHNT and CDR2 is YYREEE (reference sequence). CDR3 nucleotides: TGTGCCAGCAGCTTGGCAGGGGCCAACGTCCTGACTTTC. Translating it yields CASSLAGANVLTF.

The chain carries TRBV29-1 and TRBJ2-3; D might be TRBD1 (5 bases). CDR1 and CDR2 (germline): SQVTM, ANQGSEA. The CDR3 is made up of 13 amino acids. The ends were cut back, 6 bases at V and 2 bases at J, with 12 bases in the middle. CDR3 bases: TGCAGCGTATGGGGCTACTTCACAGATACGCAGTATTTT. Translation gives CSVWGYFTDTQYF.

The chain joins TRBV10-2 to TRBJ1-6; D is unresolved. The CDR3 totals 15 residues. V was shortened by 3 bases and J by 7 bases, with 13 bases between the two germline ends. Per the germline V gene, CDR1 is WSHSY and CDR2 is SAAADI. This CDR3 reads CASSEAATVNSPLHF. In DNA, the CDR3 is TGCGCCAGCAGTGAAGCCGCCACAGTGAATTCACCCCTCCACTTT.

The V call is TRBV28, the J call TRBJ2-5, with D maybe TRBD2 (5 bases). The CDR3 extends over 14 amino acids. Germline-derived CDR1 and CDR2 are MDHEN and SYDVKM. The V and J ends lost 5 bases and 5 bases respectively, with 15 bases between them. The CDR3 nucleotides read TGTGCCAGCAGTCCCGGGGATTTCAGGGAGACCCAGTACTTC. It codes for CASSPGDFRETQYF.

The J gene is TRBJ1-2, the V gene TRBV20-1; no firm D call. The V and J ends lost 6 bases and 3 bases respectively, with 8 bases between them. The CDR3 runs 11 residues. The germline CDR1 and CDR2 sequences are DFQATT and SNEGSKA (reference sequence). The CDR3 DNA follows: TGCAGTGCCGAGTCCGACTATGGCTACACCTTC. This sequence encodes CSAESDYGYTF.

The rearrangement links TRBV30 to TRBJ2-7; D call uncertain. The germline V and J ends were trimmed by 0 bases and 3 bases, with 6 bases remaining between them. Germline CDR1 is GTSNPN and CDR2 is SVGIG (reference sequence). CDR3 length equals 12 residues. The CDR3 sequence is CAWSVLNYEQYF. As DNA, the CDR3 is TGTGCCTGGAGTGTACTGAACTACGAGCAGTACTTC. Full variable domain (outside the CDR3, taken from reference TRBV30 and TRBJ2-7): SQTIHQWPATLVQPVGSPLSLECTVEGTSNPNLYWYRQAAGRGLQLLFYSVGIGQISSEVPQNLSASRPQDRQFILSSKKLLLSDSGFYLCAWSVLNYEQYFGPGTRLTVT.

This sequence joins TRBV10-2 and TRBJ1-2, with TRBD1 as a possible D gene (5 bases). The CDR3 is 18 amino acids. Germline values: CDR1 WSHSY, CDR2 SAAADI. The germline V and J ends were trimmed by 0 bases and 5 bases, with 22 bases remaining between them. The CDR3 loop reads CASSESRVSSPGGYGYTF. The CDR3 DNA sequence: TGCGCCAGCAGTGAGTCGAGGGTGAGCTCCCCCGGGGGATATGGCTACACCTTC.

The CDR3 bases are TGCGCCAGCAGCCAAGATTATCCGGGGTTCACTGAAGCTTTCTTT. As protein: CASSQDYPGFTEAFF. The rearrangement links TRBV4-3 to TRBJ1-1, with D hard to call. Trimming cost V 0 bases and J 4 bases, with 12 bases left between them. The CDR3 totals 15 residues. The germline V gene has CDR1 LGHNA and CDR2 YSLEER.

The chain employs TRBV7-8 and TRBJ2-7; a possible D gene is TRBD1 (5 bases). Germline-derived CDR1 and CDR2 are SGHVS and FQNEAQ. Trimming took 1 base from V and 3 from J, leaving 13 bases between them. The CDR3 has 15 residues. CDR3 amino acids: CASSLVLGADYEQYF. DNA of the CDR3: TGTGCCAGCAGCTTAGTCTTAGGGGCGGACTACGAGCAGTACTTC.

The chain joins TRBV24-1 to TRBJ2-7, with 7 nucleotides matching TRBD1. The J segment lost 3 bases and the V segment lost 4 bases, leaving 5 bases of the junction unmatched. Germline V gives CDR1 KGHDR, CDR2 SFDVKD. The CDR3 length is 14 residues. Here the CDR3 DNA reads TGTGCCACCAGTGAGTCCGGGACAGTCTACGAGCAGTACTTC. This translates into CATSESGTVYEQYF.

The J gene is TRBJ2-3, the V gene TRBV28; 9 nucleotides line up with TRBD2. CDR3 size: 17 residues. The V gene end was trimmed by 2 bases and the J gene end by 4 bases; junction bases not matched to a gene: 10. Germline CDR1 reads MDHEN; CDR2 reads SYDVKM. Here the CDR3 reads CASSLGTGLAISDTQYF. In DNA, the CDR3 is TGTGCCAGCAGTTTAGGTACGGGACTAGCTATATCAGATACGCAGTATTTT.

The rearrangement links TRBV5-1 to TRBJ1-5, with TRBD1 identical over 11 bases. CDR3 length: 15 amino acids. Germline V gene lookup returns CDR1 SGHRS and CDR2 YFSETQ. J gave up 4 bases and V 4 bases, and 4 bases lay outside the gene matches. The CDR3 sequence is CASSAGQGGNQPQHF. CDR3 sequence (DNA): TGCGCCAGCAGCGCGGGACAGGGGGGGAATCAGCCCCAGCATTTT.

The rearrangement joins TRBV19 to TRBJ1-5; 9 bases agree with TRBD1. This CDR3 comprises 16 residues. V dropped 6 bases and J dropped 2; count of bases not matched to a gene: 8. Looked up from germline, CDR1 is LNHDA and CDR2 is SQIVND (reference sequence). DNA for the CDR3: TGTGCCAGTAGCGCTGGGACAGGGTGGCGCAATCAGCCCCAGCATTTT. It codes for CASSAGTGWRNQPQHF.

The chain combines TRBV18 with TRBJ2-1; 14 positions agree with TRBD2. Germline CDR1 KGHSH, CDR2 LQKENI. This CDR3 comprises 15 residues. V lost 3 bases and J lost 5; bases outside the gene matches: 0. CDR3 amino acids: CASSPGLAGDNEQFF. CDR3 DNA sequence: TGTGCCAGCTCACCGGGACTAGCGGGGGACAATGAGCAGTTCTTC.

The chain is built from TRBV3-1 (or the pseudogene TRBV3-2) and TRBJ1-1; D is unresolved. The V gene lost 4 bases and the J gene lost 5 bases, with 11 bases spanning the gap. The CDR3 sequence is 13 residues long. The V gene's germline CDR1 is LGHDT and CDR2 YNNKEL (reference sequence). The CDR3 DNA follows: TGTGCCAGCAGCCCAACCACGGGAACTGAAGCTTTCTTT. The encoded protein is CASSPTTGTEAFF.

The chain links TRBV9 to TRBJ2-6, with D possibly being TRBD1 (5 bases). The V gene lost 0 bases and the J gene lost 0 bases, with 13 bases spanning the gap. This CDR3 region has 18 residues. Germline CDR1 SGDLS, CDR2 YYNGEE. CDR3 residues: CASSVEGRVSSGANVLTF. In DNA, the CDR3 is TGTGCCAGCAGCGTAGAGGGCAGGGTATCCTCTGGGGCCAACGTCCTGACTTTC.

This clone was found many times. The chain links TRBV11-2 to TRBJ2-7, with 7 bases fitting TRBD2. Germline lookup yields CDR1 SGHAT and CDR2 FQNNGV. J lost 3 bases, V lost 5 bases, and 10 bases had no gene match. The CDR3 runs to 15 residues. The CDR3 here is CASSPLGGVHYEQYF. The CDR3 bases are TGTGCCAGCAGCCCGCTTGGGGGGGTGCACTACGAGCAGTACTTC.